This T cell receptor (beta chain) appears in the sequencing data of a study of blood T cell repertoires in COVID-19. The overall study: Both acute and convalescent COVID-19 samples were obtained from the United States, Italy and Spain. PBMCs, B-cell-depleted T cells, or T cells were the source of the cDNA or gDNA that made up the material.

The count of this clone is one. The participants were between roughly 18 and 100 years old and came from 24 US areas. V lost 3 bases, J lost 7 bases, and 5 bases stayed unmatched. This CDR3 is 14 amino acids long. Germline V lookup: CDR1 WNHNN, CDR2 SYGVQD (reference sequence). Libraries were prepared by immunoSEQ multiplex PCR; TCRdb keeps only in-frame clonotypes and omits some of them. The sample has 400,000 to 550,000 clones, about 85% seen once. The chain employs TRBV10-1 and TRBJ2-1, with TRBD2 matching over 8 bases. Material for sequencing was PBMCs or T cells enriched from blood (not recorded which). The receptor comes from a woman younger than 35 with acute COVID-19. CDR3 loop: CASSDRGGGNEQFF. The DNA for the CDR3 is TGCGCCAGCAGTGATCGGGGGGGCGGGAATGAGCAGTTCTTC.